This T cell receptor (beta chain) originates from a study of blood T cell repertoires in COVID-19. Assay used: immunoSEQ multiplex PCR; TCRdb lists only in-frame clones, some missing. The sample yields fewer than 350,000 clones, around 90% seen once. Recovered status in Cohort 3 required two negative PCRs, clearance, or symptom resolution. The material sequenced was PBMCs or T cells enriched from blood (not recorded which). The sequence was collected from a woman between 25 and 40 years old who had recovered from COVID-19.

CDR3 sequence: CASSSRSLSSGANVLTF. The CDR3, as DNA: TGTGCCAGCAGCTCCCGTTCTCTTAGCTCTGGGGCCAACGTCCTGACTTTC. J is TRBJ2-6 and V is TRBV7-6; D unclear. The ends were cut back, 4 bases at V and 0 bases at J, with 13 bases in the middle. There are 17 residues in the CDR3. Germline V gives CDR1 SGHVS, CDR2 FNYEAQ.